Following are 30 T cell receptor beta chains from one sample sequenced in a study of shared clonotypes between healthy human individuals. Sequencing was performed with immunoSEQ multiplex PCR; in TCRdb, only in-frame clones are kept and a portion is missing. The sample carries about 1.1 million clones, roughly 74% recorded once. Sequencing was done on a sample of memory CD4+ T cells from PBMCs. Subset given: CD45RA-negative fraction. These receptor sequences come from a man younger than 35 in good health. Some clones in this sample may be carry-over from other donors' samples.

The chain carries TRBV28 and TRBJ1-1, with 7 bases fitting TRBD1. In germline, CDR1 is MDHEN, CDR2 SYDVKM. J was trimmed by 10 bases and V by 5 bases; bases with no gene match: 13. The CDR3 runs to 14 residues. In DNA form, the CDR3 reads TGTGCCAGCAGTGCCGGGACAGTCTTAGTGTTAGCTTTCTTT. This sequence encodes CASSAGTVLVLAFF. Combining the CDR3 with reference TRBV28 and TRBJ1-1 gives the whole variable domain DVKVTQSSRYLVKRTGEKVFLECVQDMDHENMFWYRQDPGLGLRLIYFSYDVKMKEKGDIPEGYSVSREKKERFSLILESASTNQTSMYLCASSAGTVLVLAFFGQGTRLTVV.

This clone was observed a single time. The V and J genes are TRBV5-1 and TRBJ2-7, with D perhaps matching TRBD2 (7 bases). Looked up from germline, CDR1 is SGHRS and CDR2 is YFSETQ. CDR3 length: 16 residues. Trimming removed 4 bases at V and 3 bases at J, with 20 bases between. DNA for the CDR3: TGCGCCAGCAGCCAGTCCGTTGGGGGGGCCATCTACGAGCAGTACTTC. Translating gives CASSQSVGGAIYEQYF.

The chain carries TRBV19 and TRBJ2-1; a weak D match, TRBD1 (5 bases). The CDR3 sequence is 15 residues long. V lost 3 bases and J lost 4, with 13 bases in between. Germline V gene sequence: CDR1 LNHDA, CDR2 SQIVND (reference sequence). The CDR3 region is CASSILAGIYNEQFF. The CDR3 nucleotides are TGTGCCAGTAGTATCTTGGCAGGGATTTACAATGAGCAGTTCTTC.

The CDR3 loop is CASSYTFQRADTQYF. CDR3 bases: TGTGCCAGCAGTTATACGTTCCAGAGAGCAGATACGCAGTATTTT. V gene TRBV27 combines with J gene TRBJ2-3; D not certain. This CDR3 is 15 amino acids long. V lost 4 bases and J 4 bases, leaving 15 bases between the germline ends. The germline CDR1 and CDR2 sequences are MNHEY and SMNVEV (reference sequence).

The rearrangement links TRBV18 to TRBJ2-7; 8 bases line up with TRBD2. Germline V gives CDR1 KGHSH, CDR2 LQKENI. The V and J ends lost 2 bases and 1 base, in that order; junction bases with no gene match: 4. CDR3 length: 15 amino acids. In nucleotides, the CDR3 is TGTGCCAGCTCACCAGGACTAGCCAGTTCCTACGAGCAGTACTTC. This sequence encodes CASSPGLASSYEQYF. The whole variable domain, remainder taken from reference TRBV18 and TRBJ2-7, is NAGVMQNPRHLVRRRGQEARLRCSPMKGHSHVYWYRQLPEEGLKFMVYLQKENIIDESGMPKERFSAEFPKEGPSILRIQQVVRGDSAAYFCASSPGLASSYEQYFGPGTRLTVT.

This clone occurred many times. This chain joins TRBV25-1 and TRBJ2-7; 8 nucleotides line up with TRBD1. The CDR3 loop spans 14 amino acids. CDR1 MGHDK and CDR2 SYGVNS come from the germline V gene. J was trimmed by 4 bases and V by 4 bases; bases with no gene match: 6. CDR3 in amino acids: CASSGGTGLYEQYF. Written as DNA, the CDR3 is TGTGCCAGCAGTGGAGGGACAGGCCTTTACGAGCAGTACTTC.

The chain couples TRBV5-1 to TRBJ1-5; D is unresolved. The V gene's germline CDR1 is SGHRS and CDR2 YFSETQ. The V end was cut by 4 bases, the J end by 9 bases, with 11 bases between. The CDR3 covers 12 residues. The CDR3: CASSLKDGPQHF. CDR3 sequence (DNA): TGCGCCAGCAGCCTCAAAGATGGGCCCCAGCATTTT.

The chain links TRBV28 to TRBJ1-1; D perhaps matches TRBD1 (6 bases). This CDR3 region has 15 residues. V lost 2 bases and J lost 4, with 14 bases in between. Germline V gene lookup returns CDR1 MDHEN and CDR2 SYDVKM. The DNA for the CDR3 is TGTGCCAGCAGTTTACCCAATCAGGGGTCCACTGAAGCTTTCTTT. Encoded protein: CASSLPNQGSTEAFF.

The chain recombines TRBV9 with TRBJ1-1; D remains unclear. In germline, CDR1 is SGDLS, CDR2 YYNGEE. The CDR3 runs to 15 residues. V lost 3 bases to trimming and J lost 6 bases, with 18 bases between them. The CDR3 spells CASSADTSIWSEAFF. The DNA of the CDR3 is TGTGCCAGCAGCGCAGACACCTCGATCTGGTCTGAAGCTTTCTTT.

This clone was found a few times. The chain has TRBV6-5 and TRBJ2-2; 8 bases fit TRBD1. Per germline, CDR1 MNHEY and CDR2 SVGAGI. The CDR3 is made up of 14 amino acids. The V gene end was trimmed by 6 bases and the J gene end by 5 bases; junction bases not matched to a gene: 5. The CDR3 sequence is CASRKGQETGELFF. In DNA, the CDR3 is TGTGCCAGCAGAAAGGGACAGGAGACCGGGGAGCTGTTTTTT.

The rearrangement links TRBV28 to TRBJ2-1; 9 bases are shared with TRBD1. The CDR3 has 14 residues. J was trimmed by 5 bases and V by 8 bases; bases with no gene match: 7. The germline V gene encodes CDR1 MDHEN and CDR2 SYDVKM. The CDR3 protein is CASLKRQGDNEQFF. The CDR3 nucleotides are TGTGCCAGCCTAAAAAGACAGGGGGACAATGAGCAGTTCTTC.

The V and J genes are TRBV29-1 and TRBJ1-3, with TRBD1 matching 12 bases. The CDR3 runs to 13 residues. V dropped 7 bases and J dropped 4; count of bases not matched to a gene: 2. Germline values: CDR1 SQVTM, CDR2 ANQGSEA. The CDR3, as DNA: TGCAGCGCAGGGACAGGGGGCGGAAACACCATATATTTT. Amino acids: CSAGTGGGNTIYF.

The rearrangement links TRBV9 to TRBJ2-1; 14 nucleotides align to TRBD2. Germline V gene data show CDR1 as SGDLS and CDR2 as YYNGEE. This CDR3 contains 17 residues. The trim removed 4 bases at V and 6 bases at J, leaving 9 bases unmatched. DNA for the CDR3: TGTGCCAGCAGCCCGACGGGGACTAGCGGGAGTTTCAATGAGCAGTTCTTC. The encoded protein is CASSPTGTSGSFNEQFF.

The rearrangement links TRBV29-1 to TRBJ2-1, with D possibly TRBD1 on 6 matching bases. The CDR3 is 13 amino acids. Germline assignment: CDR1 SQVTM and CDR2 ANQGSEA. Trimming pared 7 bases from V and 0 bases from J, leaving 10 bases between. CDR3 nucleotide sequence: TGCAGCGCCACACAGGGCTCCTACAATGAGCAGTTCTTC. Protein: CSATQGSYNEQFF.

CDR3 nucleotide sequence: TGTGCCAGCAGAGTGACCATGGGACAGACGTTAGGGGGCTACACCTTC. As protein: CASRVTMGQTLGGYTF. The chain employs TRBV28 and TRBJ1-2, with 7 positions matching TRBD1. V trimming: 6 bases; J trimming: 8 bases; junction bases outside the gene matches: 18. Germline CDR1 is MDHEN and CDR2 is SYDVKM. The CDR3 is 16 amino acids.

This chain links TRBV5-1 with TRBJ2-5; 11 nucleotides match TRBD2. The germline CDR1 and CDR2 sequences are SGHRS and YFSETQ. The CDR3 spans 15 residues. After removal of 5 bases from V and 4 bases from J, the junction contained 7 bases not matched to a gene. The CDR3 coding sequence is TGCGCCAGCAGGTTACGAGGGACTAGCGGAGAGACCCAGTACTTC. Its translation is CASRLRGTSGETQYF.

Comments on this clone: The conserved closing phenylalanine or tryptophan is absent in this CDR3, likely reflecting a read error. Because the CDR3's place on the DNA is in doubt, the DNA is left out and the CDR3 is given as listed by TCRdb. The chain uses TRBV5-8 and TRBJ2-2; the table's D call, TRBD1, has no DNA check behind it. Germline V CDR1 and CDR2: SGHTS, YDEGEE. Ends included, the CDR3 has 11 residues. CDR3 in amino acids: CASSLNQGVDV.

V is TRBV2 and J is TRBJ2-1; D ambiguous. CDR3 length equals 15 residues. Germline-derived CDR1 and CDR2 are SNHLY and FYNNEI. Trimming removed 6 bases from V and 0 bases from J, with 12 bases in between. The CDR3 reads CASRKTESSYNEQFF. CDR3 nucleotides: TGTGCCAGCAGAAAAACAGAGAGCTCCTACAATGAGCAGTTCTTC.

The rearrangement links TRBV7-8 to TRBJ2-2; the match to TRBD2 covers 12 bases. Unmatched junction bases numbered 8, after V lost 5 bases and J lost 4 bases. The CDR3 length is 17 residues. CDR1 and CDR2 from the germline V gene are SGHVS and FQNEAQ. The CDR3 region is CASSPGSSGRVTGELFF. For the CDR3, the DNA is TGTGCCAGCAGCCCAGGGTCTAGCGGGAGGGTCACCGGGGAGCTGTTTTTT.

V and J are TRBV9 and TRBJ2-3; D is possibly TRBD2 (6 bases). V was shortened by 7 bases and J by 4 bases, with 22 bases between the two germline ends. This CDR3 has 16 residues. Germline V gene sequence: CDR1 SGDLS, CDR2 YYNGEE. The CDR3 loop reads CASSRVGGVRADTQYF. DNA of the CDR3: TGTGCCAGCTCCAGGGTGGGGGGAGTTAGGGCAGATACGCAGTATTTT.

The chain has TRBV18 and TRBJ2-4; D is uncertain. This CDR3 is 13 amino acids long. Germline V gene sequence: CDR1 KGHSH, CDR2 LQKENI. V lost 2 bases, J lost 8 bases, and 10 bases lay in between. The DNA for the CDR3 is TGTGCCAGCTCACCAAGGGATTTGGACATTCAGTACTTC. As protein: CASSPRDLDIQYF.

This clone was picked up many times. The V and J genes are TRBV7-9 and TRBJ2-2; no firm D call. V was pared by 6 bases and J by 0 bases, with 14 bases between. Germline CDR1 and CDR2: SEHNR and FQNEAQ (reference sequence). The CDR3 extends over 16 amino acids. The CDR3 loop reads CASRPKQISNTGELFF. CDR3 in DNA: TGTGCCAGCAGACCCAAACAGATCTCGAACACCGGGGAGCTGTTTTTT.

In this sample, this clone turned up a few times. The rearrangement uses TRBV10-1 and TRBJ2-1, with 8 bases identical to TRBD2. Germline V gene data show CDR1 as WNHNN and CDR2 as SYGVQD (reference sequence). Trimming at V came to 9 bases and at J to 6 bases, leaving 4 bases not matched to a gene. The CDR3 is made up of 12 amino acids. The CDR3 protein is CARERESNEQFF. The CDR3 DNA reads as TGCGCCAGGGAGCGGGAGTCCAATGAGCAGTTCTTC.

The sample holds a few counts of this clone. This specimen includes other DNA sequences encoding the same CDR3. This chain connects TRBV9 to TRBJ2-5; maybe TRBD1 (5 bases). The CDR3 is made up of 14 amino acids. Germline V gives CDR1 SGDLS, CDR2 YYNGEE. The germline V and J ends were trimmed by 0 bases and 1 base, with 7 bases remaining between them. The CDR3 region is CASSVEQGQETQYF. In DNA, the CDR3 is TGTGCCAGCAGCGTAGAGCAGGGCCAAGAGACCCAGTACTTC.

In its sample, this clone was seen once. The V gene is TRBV6-1, the J gene TRBJ2-3, with no clear D. CDR3 length: 15 amino acids. The germline V gene has CDR1 MNHNS and CDR2 SASEGT. V was trimmed by 2 bases and J by 0 bases, leaving 9 bases between them. Here the CDR3 reads CASSERTASTDTQYF. Here the CDR3 DNA reads TGTGCCAGCAGTGAACGAACGGCTAGCACAGATACGCAGTATTTT.

The V gene is TRBV7-8, the J gene TRBJ2-2, with TRBD2 matching 7 bases. Germline V CDR1 and CDR2: SGHVS, FQNEAQ. CDR3 length equals 16 residues. V shed 3 bases and J 3 bases; nucleotides not matched to a gene: 7. CDR3 nucleotide sequence: TGTGCCAGCAGCTTGAAAGGGAGGGTCCACACCGGGGAGCTGTTTTTT. Protein: CASSLKGRVHTGELFF.

This clone has just one count. J is TRBJ2-1 and V is TRBV2; D perhaps matches TRBD2 (5 bases). From germline, CDR1 is SNHLY and CDR2 FYNNEI. Trimming took 4 bases from V and 6 from J, leaving 10 bases between them. This CDR3 has 13 residues. Here the CDR3 reads CASSVSRANEQFF. The CDR3 region has the DNA TGTGCCAGCAGTGTATCGAGGGCCAATGAGCAGTTCTTC.

The rearrangement links TRBV30 to TRBJ2-3, with TRBD2 identical over 7 bases. After removal of 3 bases from V and 11 bases from J, the junction contained 5 bases not matched to a gene. The CDR3 length is 11 residues. Germline V gene sequence: CDR1 GTSNPN, CDR2 SVGIG (reference sequence). In DNA, the CDR3 is TGTGCCTGGAGAGATCGGACTAGGCAGTATTTT. This gives the protein CAWRDRTRQYF.

CDR3 DNA sequence: TGTGCCAGCAGTTCTCAGGGTGACACTGAAGCTTTCTTT. The encoded protein is CASSSQGDTEAFF. V and J are TRBV6-6 and TRBJ1-1; possible D gene TRBD1, 5 bases. Germline V lookup: CDR1 MNHNY, CDR2 SVGAGI (reference sequence). V gave up 4 bases and J gave up 3 bases, with 9 bases separating them. The CDR3 loop spans 13 amino acids.

As for this clone: Within the sample, other DNA sequences also encode this same CDR3. CDR3 protein: CASSVGGTEAFF. For the CDR3, the DNA is TGTGCCAGCAGCGTCGGGGGCACTGAAGCTTTCTTT. The chain joins TRBV9 to TRBJ1-1; D may be TRBD1 (5 bases). The germline V gene encodes CDR1 SGDLS and CDR2 YYNGEE. The CDR3 runs to 12 residues. V was shortened by 2 bases and J by 4 bases, with 6 bases between the two germline ends.